Each of the 20 T cell receptor beta chains below was sequenced from the same sample in a study of post-analysis software for immune sequencing data. Study results and limitations: Roughly five TRBV segments appeared more often in patients than in controls, and TRBV5-6, TRBV5-1 and TRBV20-1 were among these.

TCR beta libraries were prepared from cDNA with unique molecular identifiers. TCRdb processed the PCR reads anew with MiXCR; each CDR3 protein has one entry. The sample records more than 500,000 distinct CDR3 sequences, around 31% being singletons. Their antigens are not known. The sequenced material came from blood. These receptors all come from a girl aged 2-17 years with multiple sclerosis.

In this sample, this clonotype turned up a few times. V is TRBV6-5 and J is TRBJ1-6; possibly TRBD1 for D (6 bases). The V end lost 2 bases, the J end lost 9 bases, and 8 bases lay between the germline ends. This CDR3 is 13 amino acids long. Germline loops: CDR1 MNHEY, CDR2 SVGAGI. The CDR3 coding sequence is TGTGCCAGCAGTTACGAGGGGGGTTCACCCCTCCACTTT. The encoded protein is CASSYEGGSPLHF.

This chain connects TRBV10-3 to TRBJ1-6, with 7 nucleotides matching TRBD1. Trimming took 6 bases from V and 7 from J; bases not matched to a gene: 3. This CDR3 contains 13 residues. CDR1 is ENHRY and CDR2 is SYGVKD in the germline V gene. CDR3: CAIRQTGNSPLHF. The CDR3 bases are TGTGCCATCAGACAGACAGGGAATTCACCCCTCCACTTT.

The chain has TRBV20-1 and TRBJ1-2; TRBD1 aligns across 7 bases. This CDR3 contains 12 residues. Germline lookup yields CDR1 DFQATT and CDR2 SNEGSKA (reference sequence). The V gene end was trimmed by 3 bases and the J gene end by 5 bases; junction bases not matched to a gene: 3. The CDR3 DNA is TGCAGTGCTAGTAACAGGGGATATGGCTACACCTTC. Protein product: CSASNRGYGYTF.

The chain links TRBV11-1 to TRBJ2-5; D is tentatively TRBD1 or TRBD2 (5 bases each). Trimming pared 6 bases from V and 11 bases from J, leaving 25 bases between. CDR3 length: 15 amino acids. Germline CDR1 and CDR2: SGHAT and FQDESV (reference sequence). Written as DNA, the CDR3 is TGTGCCAGCAGTCTAGGGACCGCCGTCCTGGATGAGCAGTACTTC. It encodes CASSLGTAVLDEQYF.

The CDR3 reads CASSLNPTGTETQYF. The CDR3 DNA reads TGTGCCAGCAGCCTGAACCCGACAGGGACGGAGACCCAGTACTTC. V is TRBV11-2 and J is TRBJ2-5; 7 positions match TRBD1. Germline V gene lookup returns CDR1 SGHAT and CDR2 FQNNGV. V was pared by 5 bases and J by 5 bases, with 11 bases of the junction left unmatched. The CDR3 runs 15 residues.

Concerning this clonotype itself: An end of the junction does not agree with germline; a read error may underlie this. The chain joins TRBV7-8 to TRBJ2-7; TRBD2 matches 10 bases. The CDR3 loop spans 16 amino acids. CDR1 is SGHVS, CDR2 FQNEAQ, per germline. The DNA of the CDR3 is TGTGCCAGCAGCTTAGCACAAGCTAGCGGGGGCTACGGGCAGTACTTC. Protein sequence: CASSLAQASGGYGQYF.

The J gene is TRBJ2-1, the V gene TRBV11-2; TRBD1 or TRBD2 may be the D gene (6 bases each). Germline V lookup: CDR1 SGHAT, CDR2 FQNNGV. The CDR3 contains 15 residues. V was trimmed by 1 base and J by 7 bases, leaving 14 bases between them. The CDR3 DNA is TGTGCCAGCAGCTTAGTACGGGGGCGGGCTAATGAGCAGTTCTTC. This gives the protein CASSLVRGRANEQFF.

In this sample, this clonotype turned up a few times. The J gene is TRBJ2-5, the V gene TRBV7-2, with 7 positions matching TRBD1. In germline, CDR1 is SGHTA, CDR2 FQGNSA. V shed 5 bases, J shed 2 bases, and the junction held 8 bases outside the gene matches. CDR3 length equals 15 residues. CDR3 loop: CASSPGTARQETQYF. The CDR3 DNA is TGTGCCAGCAGCCCAGGGACAGCTAGACAAGAGACCCAGTACTTC.

This clonotype came up a few times. A read error may produce the germline difference seen at one junction end. This chain uses TRBV29-1 with TRBJ1-2; a weak D match, TRBD1 (5 bases). Germline values: CDR1 SQVTM, CDR2 ANQGSEA. The CDR3 is 13 residues long. The CDR3 sequence is CSVDSGSNYGCTF. In nucleotides, the CDR3 is TGCAGCGTTGACTCAGGGAGCAACTATGGCTGCACCTTC. The full variable domain, with the rest looked up from reference TRBV29-1 and TRBJ1-2, is SAVISQKPSRDICQRGTSLTIQCQVDSQVTMMFWYRQQPGQSLTLIATANQGSEATYESGFVIDKFPISRPNLTFSTLTVSNMSPEDSSIYLCSVDSGSNYGCTFGSGTRLTVV.

For the CDR3, the DNA is TGCGCCAGCAGGGGGGACGGCTCCAGCACAGATACGCAGTATTTT. Protein: CASRGDGSSTDTQYF. V and J are TRBV5-1 and TRBJ2-3; perhaps D is TRBD1 or TRBD2 (5 bases each). The V end lost 5 bases, the J end lost 0 bases, and 13 bases lay between the germline ends. CDR1 and CDR2 from the germline V gene are SGHRS and YFSETQ. The CDR3 runs to 15 residues. Full variable domain (outside the CDR3, taken from reference TRBV5-1 and TRBJ2-3): KAGVTQTPRYLIKTRGQQVTLSCSPISGHRSVSWYQQTPGQGLQFLFEYFSETQRNKGNFPGRFSGRQFSNSRSEMNVSTLELGDSALYLCASRGDGSSTDTQYFGPGTRLTVL.

Only a few counts were recorded for this clonotype. This rearrangement joins TRBV5-1 to TRBJ1-5, with 10 positions matching TRBD1. The CDR3 consists of 15 residues. Per germline, CDR1 SGHRS and CDR2 YFSETQ. Trimming took 4 bases from V and 6 from J; bases not matched to a gene: 7. The CDR3 spells CASSAGTGDVQPQHF. CDR3 DNA sequence: TGCGCCAGCAGCGCCGGGACAGGGGATGTTCAGCCCCAGCATTTT.

The genes are TRBV24-1 and TRBJ2-1; TRBD2 might be the D (5 bases). The CDR3 has 16 amino acids. The germline V gene has CDR1 KGHDR and CDR2 SFDVKD. V gave up 4 bases and J gave up 0 bases, with 12 bases separating them. The DNA of the CDR3 is TGTGCCACCAGTGACACGGACTGGACCTCCTACAATGAGCAGTTCTTC. Protein sequence: CATSDTDWTSYNEQFF.

The genes are TRBV5-6 and TRBJ2-7; 16 nucleotides align to TRBD2. The V segment lost 3 bases and the J segment 7 bases; nucleotides outside the gene matches: 7. The germline V gene has CDR1 SGHDT and CDR2 YYEEEE. The CDR3 loop spans 16 amino acids. The DNA for the CDR3 is TGTGCCAGCAGCTCCGTGGGACTAGCGGGGGGGAATGAGCAGTACTTC. This translates into CASSSVGLAGGNEQYF.

DNA for the CDR3: TGTGCCAGCAGCCATGGGGGGGCCTCTTACAATGAGCAGTTCTTC. This translates into CASSHGGASYNEQFF. V and J are TRBV5-4 and TRBJ2-1; a weak D match, TRBD2 (7 bases). This CDR3 has 15 residues. Trimming cost V 4 bases and J 4 bases, with 15 bases left between them. Germline V gene sequence: CDR1 SGHNT, CDR2 YYREEE (reference sequence).

As to this clonotype: No DNA is shown, since the ends of the CDR3 on it are uncertain; the CDR3 is the one TCRdb lists. The J gene is TRBJ1-5, the V gene TRBV20-1; the tabulated D call, TRBD1, remains unverified against the DNA. Counting both end residues, the CDR3 totals 13 amino acids. CDR1 DFQATT and CDR2 SNEGSKA come from the germline V gene (reference sequence). The CDR3 is CSVGQGAGQPRHF.

This clonotype turned up a few times. The CDR3 here is CASSGNGLAKNIQYF. The CDR3 bases are TGTGCCAGCAGCGGAAACGGGCTAGCCAAAAACATTCAGTACTTC. The rearrangement joins TRBV7-2 to TRBJ2-4; the D is unclear. In germline, CDR1 is SGHTA, CDR2 FQGNSA. This CDR3 contains 15 residues. V lost 5 bases, J lost 0 bases, and 11 bases lay in between.

In its sample, this clonotype was seen many times. The chain carries TRBV29-1 and TRBJ2-1; no firm D call. V lost 4 bases, J lost 11 bases, and 9 bases lay in between. The CDR3 totals 10 residues. Looked up from germline, CDR1 is SQVTM and CDR2 is ANQGSEA. The CDR3 region is CSVGGNQQFF. For the CDR3, the DNA is TGCAGCGTTGGGGGAAATCAGCAGTTCTTC.

J is TRBJ2-5 and V is TRBV29-1; D is possibly TRBD1 (6 bases). This CDR3 region has 11 residues. Germline V gene lookup returns CDR1 SQVTM and CDR2 ANQGSEA. V shed 7 bases and J shed 4 bases, with 10 bases lying between them. The DNA for the CDR3 is TGCAGCGCAGGGGTAGTAGAGACCCAGTACTTC. This codes for CSAGVVETQYF. Full variable domain (rest looked up from reference TRBV29-1 and TRBJ2-5): SAVISQKPSRDICQRGTSLTIQCQVDSQVTMMFWYRQQPGQSLTLIATANQGSEATYESGFVIDKFPISRPNLTFSTLTVSNMSPEDSSIYLCSAGVVETQYFGPGTRLLVL.

The chain combines TRBV28 with TRBJ2-3; 11 bases match TRBD1. CDR1 MDHEN and CDR2 SYDVKM come from the germline V gene. V trimming: 10 bases; J trimming: 6 bases; junction bases outside the gene matches: 15. The CDR3 extends over 16 amino acids. DNA for the CDR3: TGTGCCACCGAAAAGGACAGGGGGCGGGTGAGGGATACGCAGTATTTT. The encoded protein is CATEKDRGRVRDTQYF.

As regards this clonotype: One end of the junction fails to match germline, which may point to a read error. The chain combines TRBV7-9 with TRBJ1-6; a possible D gene is TRBD1 (6 bases). Germline V gene sequence: CDR1 SEHNR, CDR2 FQNEAQ (reference sequence). The CDR3 has 14 amino acids. The DNA of the CDR3 is TGTACCAGCAGCTTTTCAGGGGATAATTCACCCCTCCACTTT. Amino acids: CTSSFSGDNSPLHF.